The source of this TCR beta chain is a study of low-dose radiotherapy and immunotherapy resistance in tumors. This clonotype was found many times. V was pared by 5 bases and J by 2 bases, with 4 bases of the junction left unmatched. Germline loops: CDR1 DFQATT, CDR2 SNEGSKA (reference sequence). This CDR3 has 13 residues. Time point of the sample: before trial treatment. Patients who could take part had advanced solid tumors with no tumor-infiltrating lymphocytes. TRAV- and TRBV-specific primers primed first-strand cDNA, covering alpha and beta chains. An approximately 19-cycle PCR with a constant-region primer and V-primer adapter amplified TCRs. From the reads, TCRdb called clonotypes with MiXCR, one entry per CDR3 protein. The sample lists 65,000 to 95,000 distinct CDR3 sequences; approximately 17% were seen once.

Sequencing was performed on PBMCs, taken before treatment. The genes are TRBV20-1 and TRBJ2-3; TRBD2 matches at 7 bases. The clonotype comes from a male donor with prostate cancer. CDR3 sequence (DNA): TGCAGTGCTCCCCGGGGGGTCACAGATACGCAGTATTTT. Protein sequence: CSAPRGVTDTQYF.